This T cell receptor beta chain was retrieved from a study of shared clonotypes between healthy human individuals. Looking at the study overall: Each donor's CD4 naive and CD4 memory cells filled three plates apiece, CD8 naive two, and CD8 memory one. Study-level results: Rarefaction showed sorted-subset sequencing was incomplete despite large depth.

The CDR3 contains 13 residues. Germline V gene sequence: CDR1 SGHDN, CDR2 FVKESK. A word on this clone: Its antigen is as yet unknown. Mismatch with germline at one junction end may stem from a read error.

The method was immunoSEQ multiplex PCR; TCRdb's version includes in-frame clones alone and lacks a portion of them. Here the sample spans over a million clones, 70% to 80% being singletons. Every contributor of samples was a Caucasian grown-up residing in Nashville, Tennessee. This chain connects TRBV14 to TRBJ1-1, with D maybe TRBD1 (5 bases). The sequenced material came from memory CD4+ T cells from PBMCs. As for subset: CD45RA-negative fraction. The source is a man between 18 and 29 years old in good health. Some clones in this sample may be carry-over from other donors' samples. DNA for the CDR3: TGTGCCAGCAGCCGGGGCCAGAACGCTGAAGCTTTCTTT. This encodes CASSRGQNAEAFF.